This T cell receptor beta chain is from a study of OX40 agonist ivuxolimab in advanced cancers. This table comes from immunoSEQ multiplex PCR, and its TCRdb copy is limited to in-frame clones, with some not included. This table has 99,000 or so clones, around 94% appearing once. Germline V gives CDR1 MNHEY, CDR2 SVGAGI. The germline V and J ends were trimmed by 5 bases and 1 base, with 7 bases remaining between them. This CDR3 has 13 residues. The material was CD4+ or CD8+ T cells sorted from blood, obtained in a trial of the OX40 agonist ivuxolimab. The J gene is TRBJ2-3, the V gene TRBV6-5, with no clear D. This receptor was obtained from an adult with an advanced solid tumor such as melanoma, head and neck, liver or kidney cancer. CDR3 in DNA: TGTGCCAGCAGTACCCCGGGCACAGATACGCAGTATTTT. This encodes CASSTPGTDTQYF.